These T cell receptor beta chains were read from a single sample in a study of Graves' ophthalmopathy and Graves' hyperthyroidism. MiXCR, applied by TCRdb to the multiplex PCR reads, yields one record per CDR3 protein. The table lists over 200,000 distinct CDR3 sequences, over 25% of them singletons. The source material was peripheral blood. The source of these receptors is a middle-aged man with Graves' ophthalmopathy. The CDR3 runs from the conserved cysteine through the conserved F or W. A D gene is named only where the DNA matches it firmly. Only some rows state a clone size, as once, few, many or a class for expanded clones.

>many|TRBD2|TRBV7-2|TRBJ2-7
TGTGCCAGCAGCTTAGCTAGCGGGAACTCTCCCTACTACGAGCAGTACTTC
CASSLASGNSPYYEQYF
>many|NA|TRBV3-1|TRBJ1-5
TGTGCCAGCAGCCGGCGATTTGATAGCAATCAGCCCCAGCATTTT
CASSRRFDSNQPQHF
>many|NA|TRBV19|TRBJ2-2
TGTGCCACCCGTTCCGGGGAGCTGTTTTTT
CATRSGELFF
>NA|TRBD1|TRBV5-1|TRBJ1-1
TGCGCCAGCAGCTTGGGACAGGGAGGCGGCACTGAAGCTTTCTTT
CASSLGQGGGTEAFF
>many|NA|TRBV7-2|TRBJ2-7
TGTGCCAGCAGCTTAATTCCCGGGAGTGGCCACGAGCAGTACTTC
CASSLIPGSGHEQYF
>many|NA|TRBV5-1|TRBJ1-1
TGCGCCAGCAGCTTCATGGGGGGGGGAGCGAACACTGAAGCTTTCTTT
CASSFMGGGANTEAFF
>NA|NA|TRBV5-1|TRBJ2-2
TGCGCCAGCGAGAGCCGGGGCACCGGGGAGCTGTTTTTT
CASESRGTGELFF
>few|NA|TRBV15|TRBJ2-4
TGTGCCACCAGCAGCGGTGGAGTGGCCAAAAACATTCAGTACTTC
CATSSGGVAKNIQYF
>many|NA|TRBV28|TRBJ2-5
TGTGCCAGCAGTTTATGGGCCCGGCGCACCTCCCAAGAGACCCAGTACTTC
CASSLWARRTSQETQYF
>many|TRBD1|TRBV7-8|TRBJ2-2
TGTGCCAGCAGCAAGGGACAGGGGAACACCGGGGAGCTGTTTTTT
CASSKGQGNTGELFF
>many|NA|TRBV20-1|TRBJ2-7
TGCAGTGCCGTCCGGGACATCTCCTACGAGCAGTACTTC
CSAVRDISYEQYF
>NA|NA|TRBV29-1|TRBJ1-5
TGCAGCGTTGCCGCAGACAGTTCAGGGCCCCAGCATTTT
CSVAADSSGPQHF
>once|TRBD2|TRBV11-2|TRBJ2-2
TGTGCCAGCGGGGGACTAGGGAACACCGGGGAGCTGTTTTTT
CASGGLGNTGELFF
>NA|NA|TRBV6-5|TRBJ1-1
TGTGCCAGCAGTTACTCGATCCGATCCGTCAACACTGAAGCTTTCTTT
CASSYSIRSVNTEAFF
>NA|NA|TRBV28|TRBJ1-1
TGTGCCACCAGCAGGGTTGACAGAACCACTGAAGCTTTCTTT
CATSRVDRTTEAFF
>many|NA|TRBV3-1|TRBJ1-5
TGTGCCAGCAGCCCACAGAAAAATCAGCCCCAGCATTTT
CASSPQKNQPQHF
>NA|TRBD1|TRBV28|TRBJ2-7
TGTGCCAGCAGTTTAGACAGGGGAGTCTCCGGGGACTACGAGCAGTACTTC
CASSLDRGVSGDYEQYF
>many|TRBD2|TRBV28|TRBJ2-7
TGTGCCAGCAGCCCCAGCGGGAGCGTCTACGAGCAGTACTTC
CASSPSGSVYEQYF
>many|NA|TRBV5-1|TRBJ1-1
TGCGCCAGCAGCTCGCTAGAAGTGAACACTGAAGCTTTCTTT
CASSSLEVNTEAFF
>many|NA|TRBV7-8|TRBJ1-5
TGTGCCAGCAGCTTACAAAGTACCAATCAGCCCCAGCATTTT
CASSLQSTNQPQHF
>NA|TRBD1|TRBV28|TRBJ2-7
TGTGCCAGCAGTCCCGGGACAGGGGGCGGAATGGGGGAGCAGTACTTC
CASSPGTGGGMGEQYF